The present TCR beta chain was sequenced within a study of human T cells and chemical hapten exposure. One entry per CDR3 protein results from TCRdb running MiXCR on the RACE reads. This repertoire shows fewer than 150,000 distinct CDR3 sequences, about 10% found once; its top ten account for 1.1% to 1.5%. The sample holds a few counts of this clonotype. The CDR3 sequence is 17 residues long. Germline loops: CDR1 SGHVS, CDR2 FNYEAQ. The germline V and J ends were trimmed by 3 bases and 2 bases, with 18 bases remaining between them. The time point denotes: patch test 2, 6 weeks after DPC sensitization. Treatment noted: therapeutic diphenylcyclopropenone sensitization with weekly scalp DPC.

Source: whole blood, taken in connection with sensitization to the hapten diphenylcyclopropenone (DPC). This chain joins TRBV7-6 and TRBJ2-3, with D perhaps matching TRBD1 or TRBD2 (5 bases each). This receptor was identified in a woman aged 50 to 65 with alopecia areata. Some clones in this sample may be carry-over from other donors' samples. DNA for the CDR3: TGTGCCAGCAGCTTCCGACCGGGACGCCAAACCACAGATACGCAGTATTTT. This sequence encodes CASSFRPGRQTTDTQYF.